The T cell receptor beta chain under discussion was sequenced for a study of blood T cell repertoires in COVID-19 (dated by TCRdb to about 2020). Concerning the study at large: The collaborator samples originated in the United States, Italy and Spain and spanned the acute and convalescent phases of COVID-19. The prospective study material was composed of cDNA or gDNA derived from T cells, B-cell-depleted T cells, or PBMCs. Deeply sampled blood TCRbeta repertoires from subjects exposed to, actively infected with, or recovered from COVID-19 were included in the dataset. A freely available public database, intended as a resource for researchers studying the immune response to SARS-CoV-2, is where the repertoires were released. The samples were drawn from two sources: the first 160 participants of the ongoing ImmuneRACE study, and some 1,300 subjects contributed by 6 global collaborators. The sample metadata nearly always contained a de-identified subject ID, COVID-19 status, age in years and sex. Where available, HLA class I and class II types were obtained from metadata supplied by the sample provider rather than from assay-based typing. Summary of the overall study and its limitations: Clinical and demographic metadata were provided uncurated, with the amount varying by source and participant.

TCRbeta CDR3 regions were amplified from genomic DNA using the immunoSEQ Assay, a bias-controlled multiplex PCR. The original methods were these. The number of nucleated cells in each sample was estimated by amplification of reference gene primers within the assay. Sequence reads were collapsed and filtered to measure the absolute abundance of every unique TCRbeta CDR3 rearrangement. For each sample, productive Simpson clonality was calculated as the square root of Simpson's diversity index over productive rearrangements. In TCRdb, the immuneACCESS table is reduced to in-frame sequences with V and J assigned. These tables do not hold every clone; where another copy was compared, an unresolved V gene accounts for under half, and the others remain unexplained. V, J and clone size are taken as reported in that table, and D and trimming were inferred from the DNA itself. For this sample there are 370,000 or so clones; around 87% appear just once. 1.3% of the sample comes from the top ten.

According to the germline V gene, CDR1 reads LGHNA and CDR2 reads YNFKEQ. The CDR3, from cysteine to phenylalanine, totals 14 residues. Here the CDR3 DNA is all that survives: 42 bases in frame from base 1. V drops 2 bases and J drops 5 bases, leaving 13 bases in between. A word on this clone: Its antigen has not been determined. The record has no base qualities; no much larger clone is one base away.

Participants in the prospective study were aged about 18 to 100 years, lived in 20 to 25 United States geographic areas, and enrolled through a virtual design. In the prospective study, cohorts were assigned on the basis of participant-reported clinical history obtained from a screening survey and a study questionnaire. ImmuneRACE Cohort 3 recovered participants were defined by two consecutive negative NP/OP PCR tests, healthcare professional clearance, or symptom resolution. Each participant in the prospective study had whole blood, serum and a nasopharyngeal or oropharyngeal swab collected by mobile phlebotomists. Prospective study participants could optionally give additional blood draws and questionnaires over an approximately two-month period. Before DNA extraction, blood samples from the prospective study were shipped at room temperature or frozen.

Input material: PBMCs or T cells enriched from blood (not recorded which). The TCR was taken from a man younger than 45 who had recovered from COVID-19. The rearranged chain carries TRBV4-2 and TRBJ2-7; TRBD1 is perhaps the D gene, given 6 matching bases. Read as DNA, the sequence is TGTGCCAGCAGCCAAATGGGGGCCTACAACGAGCAGTACTTC. Translated, it gives CASSQMGAYNEQYF.